The present T cell receptor (beta chain) was sequenced within a study of cytomegalovirus exposure and HLA in healthy donors. Overall study results and limits: HLA allele associations emerged for 16,951 TCR beta sequences in a later analysis, at 0.05 false discovery rate.

Concerning this clone itself: The antigen is undetermined.

The PCR had 60 Vbeta and 13 Jbeta primers. Measured with immunoSEQ multiplex PCR; TCRdb has only the in-frame clones, and not every one. This table has approximately 160,000 clones, 70% to 90% appearing once. The TCR was taken from a woman between 18 and 29 years old in good health and CMV-seronegative. Material: PBMCs.

For the CDR3, the DNA is TGTGCCAGTAGTATAGAACCTCAGGGGGCCGCCGTCAATCAGCCCCAGCATTTT. It specifies CASSIEPQGAAVNQPQHF. The rearrangement joins TRBV19 to TRBJ1-5; 8 positions match TRBD1. The CDR3 loop spans 18 amino acids. CDR1 is LNHDA, CDR2 SQIVND, per germline (reference sequence). J was trimmed by 3 bases and V by 0 bases; bases with no gene match: 10.